The entry below describes one TCR beta chain. This clonotype was picked up a small number of times. This receptor's antigen is unknown. The input lacks base qualities; no much larger clone sits a single base away. The data were produced on an Illumina NovaSeq 6000. TCR cDNA was made using 5'RACE template switching, a step that added a universal primer site and unique molecular identifiers. cDNA synthesis was primed from both the TCR alpha and TCR beta constant segments. Two PCR steps were used to amplify libraries, with sample barcodes and sequencing adapters being added in the second step. Sequencing of libraries was done on Illumina HiSeq 2500 (2x100 bp) or NovaSeq (2x150 bp). On the authors' methods: Demultiplexing of reads and collapsing into UMI consensus sequences were performed with MIGEC, and V(D)J alignment was carried out with MiXCR. Vaccine-responding clonotypes were identified with edgeR using replicate PBMC samples, with FDR below 0.01 and a log2 fold change above 5 up to day 15 being required. CD4 or CD8 identity was assigned to each bulk clonotype according to whether the clonotype was present at higher abundance in the sequenced CD4 repertoire or the sequenced CD8 repertoire. TCRdb trimmed public reads at Q25 via fastp, called clones via MiXCR and kept in-frame beta chains. Rows with one shared CDR3 protein collapse into an entry with the most common genes and DNA. The V and J calls and clone size come from TCRdb's table, not from the authors' own analysis. The sample profile shows about 340,000 distinct CDR3 sequences; about 4% of them were found once. The ten largest clones take up roughly 24% of the sample.

Taken from cysteine to phenylalanine, the CDR3 has 13 residues. CDR3 DNA only is kept here, 39 bases in frame from base 1. V is clipped by 6 bases and J by 4 bases, and the sequence between their germline boundaries is 12 bases long. The treatment or condition label, as the study defines it: live attenuated yellow fever vaccine strain. At each blood-draw timepoint, two biological replicates of bulk PBMCs were collected. A standard Ficoll-Paque protocol was used to isolate PBMCs from peripheral blood. RNA was extracted with TriZol from bulk PBMCs, CD4 and CD8 fractions, and dextramer-positive and dextramer-negative fractions. The data are from a study of T cells after yellow fever vaccination (dated by TCRdb to between 2018 and 2021). In the study overall: The SMART-Seq v4 Ultra Low Input RNA kit was used to prepare libraries from fractions with low cell numbers. Bulk TCR alpha and beta repertoires were sequenced longitudinally to track T-cell clones before and after primary and booster YFV17D yellow fever vaccination. Blood samples were taken at several timepoints before and after primary and secondary immunization, and bulk PBMC replicates and cell subsets were isolated. Two healthy male donors, one aged 18 to 29 and one aged 30 to 40 years, were included in the cohort.

What the research found in general, with its limitations: After the booster, most of the clones that had expanded following primary vaccination were detected again (around 97% of CD4 and 85% to 90% of CD8), which suggests that memory was broadly maintained. The study included only two donors, which limits how far the findings can be generalized. Because abundant contaminating clonotypes from the bulk population could be contained in FACS-sorted repertoires, computational filtering was required. The secondary T-cell response was found to be weaker but faster than the primary response, with a peak reached on day 5 rather than on day 15. A small share of clonotypes was detected in both CD4 and CD8 compartments, with the overlap likely arising from convergent recombination.

The chain is encoded by TRBV12-3 or TRBV12-4 joined to TRBJ2-5, with the D segment identity uncertain. The material sequenced was PBMCs, taken 5 days after the yellow fever booster vaccination. The receptor was derived from a man aged 18-30 years who received the YFV17D yellow fever vaccine. CDR3 reads: CASRITASETQYF. The DNA is as follows: TGTGCCAGCAGGATTACAGCGTCAGAGACCCAGTACTTC.